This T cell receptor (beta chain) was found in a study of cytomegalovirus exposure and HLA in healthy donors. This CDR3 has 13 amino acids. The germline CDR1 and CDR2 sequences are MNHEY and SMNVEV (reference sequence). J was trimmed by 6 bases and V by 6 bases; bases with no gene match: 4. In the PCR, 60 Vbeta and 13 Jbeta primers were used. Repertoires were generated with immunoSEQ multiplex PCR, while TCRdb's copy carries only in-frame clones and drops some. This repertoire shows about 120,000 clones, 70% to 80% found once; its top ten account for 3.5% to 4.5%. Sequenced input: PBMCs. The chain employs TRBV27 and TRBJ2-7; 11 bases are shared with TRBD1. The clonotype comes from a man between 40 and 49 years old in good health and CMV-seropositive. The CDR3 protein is CASRAGTGGEQYF. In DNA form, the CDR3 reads TGTGCCAGCAGGGCCGGGACAGGGGGCGAGCAGTACTTC.